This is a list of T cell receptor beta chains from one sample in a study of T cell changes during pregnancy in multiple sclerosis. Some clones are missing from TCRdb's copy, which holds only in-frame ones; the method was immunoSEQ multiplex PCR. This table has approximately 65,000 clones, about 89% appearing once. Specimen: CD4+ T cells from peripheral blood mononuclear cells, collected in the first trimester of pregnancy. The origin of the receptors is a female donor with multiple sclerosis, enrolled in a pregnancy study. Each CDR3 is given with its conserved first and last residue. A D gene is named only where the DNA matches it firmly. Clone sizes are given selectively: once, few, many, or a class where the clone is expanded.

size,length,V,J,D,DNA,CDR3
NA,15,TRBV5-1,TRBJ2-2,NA,TGCGCCAGCAGCTGGGCCAGGGGTAACACCGGGGAGCTGTTTTTT,CASSWARGNTGELFF
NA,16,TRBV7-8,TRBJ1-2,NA,TGTGCCAGCAGTCATCTGTACCCACAGGGTTTGGAAGGCTACACCTTC,CASSHLYPQGLEGYTF
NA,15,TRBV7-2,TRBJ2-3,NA,TGTGCCAGCAGCTTAGAGCAGGGGCGCACAGATACGCAGTATTTT,CASSLEQGRTDTQYF
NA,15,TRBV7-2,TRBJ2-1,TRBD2,TGTGCCAGCAGCCCGATGTTGGCGGGGGGAAATGAGCAGTTCTTC,CASSPMLAGGNEQFF
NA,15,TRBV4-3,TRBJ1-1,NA,TGCGCCAGCAGCCAAGTCGGTGGTCGAAACACTGAAGCTTTCTTT,CASSQVGGRNTEAFF
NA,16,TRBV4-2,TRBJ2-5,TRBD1,TGTGCCAGCAGCCAAGCAACCGACAGGGGCCAAGAGACCCAGTACTTC,CASSQATDRGQETQYF
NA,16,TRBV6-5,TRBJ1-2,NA,TGTGCCAGCAGTTACTCGATCCAGGGGCGAGGGTATGGCTACACCTTC,CASSYSIQGRGYGYTF
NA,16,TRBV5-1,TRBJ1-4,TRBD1,TGCGCCAGCAGCTTGCAGGGGACAGGTCTTAATGAAAAACTGTTTTTT,CASSLQGTGLNEKLFF
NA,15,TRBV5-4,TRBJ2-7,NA,TGTGCCAGCAGCCCAGGGACTCTCAGCTCCTACGAGCAGTACTTC,CASSPGTLSSYEQYF
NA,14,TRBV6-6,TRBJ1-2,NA,TGTGCCAGCATTGTGGGGGGTCCTCTATATGGCTACACCTTC,CASIVGGPLYGYTF
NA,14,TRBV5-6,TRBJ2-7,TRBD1,TGTGCCAGCAGACCCTCGACAGGGGCCTACGAGCAGTACTTC,CASRPSTGAYEQYF
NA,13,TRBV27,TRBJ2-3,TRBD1,TGTGCCAGCAGGCAGGGGGCGGGGAGTACGCAGTATTTT,CASRQGAGSTQYF
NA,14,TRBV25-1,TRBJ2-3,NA,TGTGCCAGCAGTGAAGGGGCGGGCACAGATACGCAGTATTTT,CASSEGAGTDTQYF
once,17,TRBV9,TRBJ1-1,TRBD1,TGTGCCAGCAGCGCCTCCGGGACAGGGGGCGCAGGGACTGAAGCTTTCTTT,CASSASGTGGAGTEAFF
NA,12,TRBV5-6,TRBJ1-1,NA,TGTGCCAGCAGTATTTCCGGGTATGAAGCTTTCTTT,CASSISGYEAFF
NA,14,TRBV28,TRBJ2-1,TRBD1,TGTGCCAGCAGTTTAGGGACAGGGTACAATGAGCAGTTCTTC,CASSLGTGYNEQFF
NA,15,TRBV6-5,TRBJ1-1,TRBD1,TGTGCCAGCAGTCCACATGGACAGGGATTGGGGCCGGCTTTCTTT,CASSPHGQGLGPAFF
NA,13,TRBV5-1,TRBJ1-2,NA,TGCGCCAGCAGCTTGGATGGCAACTATGGCTACACCTTC,CASSLDGNYGYTF
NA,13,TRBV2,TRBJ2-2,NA,TGTGCCAGCACAGGGTCGGACACCGGGGAGCTGTTTTTT,CASTGSDTGELFF
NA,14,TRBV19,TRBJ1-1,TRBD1,TGTGCCAGTACGGACAGGCTGGGCTCGGCGGAAGCTTTCTTT,CASTDRLGSAEAFF
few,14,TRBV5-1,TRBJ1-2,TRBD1,TGCGCCAGCAGGGAGGGGACAGGGAACTATGGCTACACCTTC,CASREGTGNYGYTF
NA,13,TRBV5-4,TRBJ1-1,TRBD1,TGTGCCACGACAGGGGGCAGAAACACTGAAGCTTTCTTT,CATTGGRNTEAFF
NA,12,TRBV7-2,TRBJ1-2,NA,TGTGCCAGCAGCTCCGTACCGGGGGAATACACCTTC,CASSSVPGEYTF
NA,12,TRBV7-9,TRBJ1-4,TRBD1,TGTGCCAGCAGCTTAGCGCAGGGGGAACTGTTTTTT,CASSLAQGELFF
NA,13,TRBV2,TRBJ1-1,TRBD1,TGTGCCAGCTTCCCAGAACTTGGACAGGGCCCTTTCTTT,CASFPELGQGPFF
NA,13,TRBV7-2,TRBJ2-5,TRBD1,TGTGCCAGCAACAGACAGGGCGGAGAGACCCAGTACTTC,CASNRQGGETQYF
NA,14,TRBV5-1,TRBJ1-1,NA,TGCGCCAGCAGCCCCCTGGGCCCGAACACTGAAGCTTTCTTT,CASSPLGPNTEAFF
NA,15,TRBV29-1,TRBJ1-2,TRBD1,TGCAGCGTTTCCTTCATTACAGGGGGCGGCTATGGCTACACCTTC,CSVSFITGGGYGYTF
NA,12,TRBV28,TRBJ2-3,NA,TGTGCCAGCAGCCTAGTCACAGATACGCAGTATTTT,CASSLVTDTQYF
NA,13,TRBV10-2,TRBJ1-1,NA,TGCGCCAGCAGCCGGGACACCTACACTGAAGCTTTCTTT,CASSRDTYTEAFF
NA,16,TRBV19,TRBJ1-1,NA,TGTGCCAGTAGTATGACCAGGGCGGTTATGAACACTGAAGCTTTCTTT,CASSMTRAVMNTEAFF
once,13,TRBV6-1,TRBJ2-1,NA,TGTGCCAGCGATCGGAGGATCTACAATGAGCAGTTCTTC,CASDRRIYNEQFF
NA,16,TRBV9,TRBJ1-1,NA,TGTGCCAGCAGCACCCTCGGAGGGGGGGCCGGGACTGAAGCTTTCTTT,CASSTLGGGAGTEAFF
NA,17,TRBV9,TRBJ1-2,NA,TGTGCCAGCAGCGTAGGGGCCCCCTTTGGGGGCGACTATGGCTACACCTTC,CASSVGAPFGGDYGYTF
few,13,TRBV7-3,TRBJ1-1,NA,TGTGCCAGCAGCGTACAGAGGAACACTGAAGCTTTCTTT,CASSVQRNTEAFF
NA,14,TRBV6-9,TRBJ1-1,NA,TGTGCCGGACCTCAGACTCAGGGGATGACTGAAGCTTTCTTT,CAGPQTQGMTEAFF
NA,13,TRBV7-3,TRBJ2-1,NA,TGTGCCAGCAGTTTCACTAACTACAATGAGCAGTTCTTC,CASSFTNYNEQFF
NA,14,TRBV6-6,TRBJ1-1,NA,TGTGCCAGCAGTTACGAGGAGATGGACACTGAAGCTTTCTTT,CASSYEEMDTEAFF
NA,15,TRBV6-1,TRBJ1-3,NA,TGTGCCAGCAGTGAAGGAGCACCCTCTGGAAACACCATATATTTT,CASSEGAPSGNTIYF
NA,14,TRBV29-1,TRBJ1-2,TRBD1,TGCAGCGTTGACCCCGGGACAGGGGTGTATGGCTACACCTTC,CSVDPGTGVYGYTF
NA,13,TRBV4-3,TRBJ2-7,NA,TGCGCCAGCAGCCGCGGCGGGGTTTACGAGCAGTACTTC,CASSRGGVYEQYF
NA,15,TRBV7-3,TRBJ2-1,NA,TGTGCCTCCCAGGCGGGGGCGAGCTCCTACAATGAGCAGTTCTTC,CASQAGASSYNEQFF
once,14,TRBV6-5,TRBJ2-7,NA,TGTGCCAGCAGCCTAACAGGGGCGGGGTACGAGCAGTACTTC,CASSLTGAGYEQYF
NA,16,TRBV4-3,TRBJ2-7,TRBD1,TGCGCCAGCAGCCAAGATTACAGGGGTCTGACCTACGAGCAGTACTTC,CASSQDYRGLTYEQYF
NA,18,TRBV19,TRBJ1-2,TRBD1,TGTGCCAGTAGAGAGTCCGGGACAGGGCCGGCTCAGTTGGGTGGCTACACCTTC,CASRESGTGPAQLGGYTF
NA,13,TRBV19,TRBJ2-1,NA,TGTGCCAGTACCGGGACAAGGGGCAATGAGCAGTTCTTC,CASTGTRGNEQFF
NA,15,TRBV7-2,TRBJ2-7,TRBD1,TGTGCCAGCAGCCTCCTGGGCAGGGGGCGGTACGAGCAGTACTTC,CASSLLGRGRYEQYF
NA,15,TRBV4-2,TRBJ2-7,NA,TGTGCCAGCAGCCAAGATCAGGCTAAATCGGGAGAGCAGTACTTC,CASSQDQAKSGEQYF
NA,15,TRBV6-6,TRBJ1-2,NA,TGTGCCAGCAGTTACCCGACAGGATTCAACTATGGCTACACCTTC,CASSYPTGFNYGYTF
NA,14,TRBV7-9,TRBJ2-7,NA,TGTGCCAGCAGCTTAGATGGGGCAGGCTACGAGCAGTACTTC,CASSLDGAGYEQYF